This T cell receptor (beta chain) is from a study of blood T cell repertoires in COVID-19. Study-wide context: The United States, Italy and Spain supplied acute and convalescent COVID-19 samples. From T cells, B-cell-depleted T cells, or PBMCs came the material, which was cDNA or gDNA.

Here immunoSEQ multiplex PCR was the method, and the copy in TCRdb shows in-frame clones only, minus some. The sample has about 310,000 clones; around 87% are singletons. Germline V gene sequence: CDR1 MGHRA, CDR2 YSYEKL. J lost 2 bases, V lost 3 bases, and 6 bases had no gene match. The CDR3 runs 15 residues. The sample comprised peripheral blood. This sequence joins TRBV4-1 and TRBJ1-1; 7 bases align to TRBD1. The source of this sequence is a woman between 40 and 55 years old with COVID-19, enrolled during active disease. The CDR3 region is CASSHARTGNTEAFF. The CDR3 DNA sequence: TGCGCCAGCAGCCACGCCCGGACAGGTAACACTGAAGCTTTCTTT.